This T cell receptor beta chain was profiled in a study of OX40 agonist ivuxolimab in advanced cancers. About the research overall: Three dose-escalation patients had partial responses: one with hepatocellular carcinoma and two with cutaneous melanoma. Broader study findings: Expanded peripheral T cell antigen specificity was not determined.

Concerning this clone itself: Its antigen is not known.

Some clones are missing from TCRdb's copy, which holds only in-frame ones; the method was immunoSEQ multiplex PCR. The profile shows approximately 74,000 clones, approximately 82% of them singletons. The CDR3 contains 15 residues. Germline V gene data show CDR1 as SGHRS and CDR2 as YFSETQ. The V end lost 1 base, the J end lost 3 bases, and 11 bases lay between the germline ends. This clonotype was sampled from an adult with an advanced solid tumor such as melanoma, head and neck, liver or kidney cancer. The material was CD4+ or CD8+ T cells sorted from blood, obtained in a trial of the OX40 agonist ivuxolimab. V usage is TRBV5-1 and J usage is TRBJ1-3, with no clear D. CDR3 in DNA: TGCGCCAGCAGCTTGAGTGGGGTTAGTGGAAACACCATATATTTT. It encodes CASSLSGVSGNTIYF.